This T cell receptor beta chain was documented in a study of T cell responses to AZD1222 COVID-19 vaccine. Germline assignment: CDR1 SGDLS and CDR2 YYNGEE. The CDR3 consists of 16 residues. After removal of 4 bases from V and 10 bases from J, the junction contained 14 bases not matched to a gene. Here immunoSEQ multiplex PCR was the method, and the copy in TCRdb shows in-frame clones only, minus some. The sample holds approximately 130,000 clones, over 75% seen once. Overall study findings and caveats: White British ancestry dominated among donors, who included more females, and clonal diversity was possibly underestimated. Once two AZD1222 doses were given, Spike-specific TCR breadth and depth went up. Nearly half of the spike-specific TCRs reportedly recognize variant regions that carry no mutations.

Details on this clone: What it binds is unknown.

The sequence derives from an adult in good health. This sequence joins TRBV9 and TRBJ2-1, with TRBD2 matching over 10 bases. The sample in question was peripheral blood, obtained on day 0 of AZD1222 vaccination. The CDR3 DNA reads TGTGCCAGCAGCCCCAGACTAGCGGGCGCCCCGGGGGAGCAGTTCTTC. Its protein product is CASSPRLAGAPGEQFF.